In its sample, the clone carrying this T cell receptor beta chain was seen a few times. What it binds is not known. With a J-beta primer mix and a sample-barcoded 5' primer, a second PCR ran roughly 6 to 12 cycles. At least 3 million CDR3-containing paired-end reads were obtained per sample. From the 5' RACE reads, TCRdb called clonotypes with MiXCR, one entry per CDR3 protein. The data show about 640,000 distinct CDR3 sequences, with around 54% seen just once and more than 35% held by the top ten. This specimen belongs to a study of blood T cells in healthy people across ages. Study as a whole: The capture of about one barcoded beta molecule per two T cells was achieved by template switching. Study outcomes and limitations: Not knowing donor CMV status may have confounded expanded clonotype changes. As age increased, TCR beta diversity per million T cells fell in a roughly linear fashion.

V lost 7 bases and J lost 7; bases outside the gene matches: 10. From germline, CDR1 is SQVTM and CDR2 ANQGSEA. The CDR3 totals 13 residues. The chain carries TRBV29-1 and TRBJ1-5; 7 bases align to TRBD1. This receptor was identified in a man aged 55 to 70 in good health. Source material: blood. In DNA, the CDR3 is TGCAGCGCCAAGGGGGCAGGGGAGCAGCCCCAGCATTTT. As protein: CSAKGAGEQPQHF.